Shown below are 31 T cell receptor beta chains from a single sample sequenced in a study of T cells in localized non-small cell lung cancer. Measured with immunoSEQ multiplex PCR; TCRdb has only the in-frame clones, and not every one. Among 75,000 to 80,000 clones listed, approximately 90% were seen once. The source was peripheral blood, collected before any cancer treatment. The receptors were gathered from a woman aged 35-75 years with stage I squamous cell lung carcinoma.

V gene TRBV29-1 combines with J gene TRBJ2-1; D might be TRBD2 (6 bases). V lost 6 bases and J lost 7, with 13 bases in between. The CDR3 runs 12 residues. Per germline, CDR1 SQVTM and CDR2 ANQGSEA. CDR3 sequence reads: CSVGLGGNEQFF. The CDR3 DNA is TGCAGCGTCGGGCTCGGAGGGAATGAGCAGTTCTTC.

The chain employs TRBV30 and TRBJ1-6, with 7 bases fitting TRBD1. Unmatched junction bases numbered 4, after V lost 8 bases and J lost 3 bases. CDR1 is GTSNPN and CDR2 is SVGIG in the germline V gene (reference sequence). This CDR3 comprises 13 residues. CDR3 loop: CASDRDYNSPLHF. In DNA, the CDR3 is TGTGCCAGCGACAGGGACTATAATTCACCCCTCCACTTT.

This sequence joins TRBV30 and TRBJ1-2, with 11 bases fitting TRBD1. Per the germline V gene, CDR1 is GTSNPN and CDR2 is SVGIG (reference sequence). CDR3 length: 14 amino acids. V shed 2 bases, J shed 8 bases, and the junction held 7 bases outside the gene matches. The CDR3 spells CAWSQDRGLGGYTF. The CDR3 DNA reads TGTGCCTGGAGTCAGGACAGGGGGCTTGGAGGCTACACCTTC.

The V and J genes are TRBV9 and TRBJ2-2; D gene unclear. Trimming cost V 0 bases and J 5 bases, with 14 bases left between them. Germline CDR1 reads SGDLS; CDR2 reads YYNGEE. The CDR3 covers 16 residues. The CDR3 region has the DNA TGTGCCAGCAGCGTAGCTTGGACGCCCCAGACCGGGGAGCTGTTTTTT. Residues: CASSVAWTPQTGELFF.

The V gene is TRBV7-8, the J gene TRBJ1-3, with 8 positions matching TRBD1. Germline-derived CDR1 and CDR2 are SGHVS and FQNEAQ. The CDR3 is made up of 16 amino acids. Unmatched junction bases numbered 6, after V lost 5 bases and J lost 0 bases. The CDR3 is CASSTRTGRSGNTIYF. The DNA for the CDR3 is TGTGCCAGCAGCACCCGGACAGGGCGCTCTGGAAACACCATATATTTT.

The CDR3 sequence is CASSVQGTTSNEKLFF. The CDR3 nucleotides are TGTGCCAGCAGCGTACAGGGGACTACCTCTAATGAAAAACTGTTTTTT. The chain recombines TRBV9 with TRBJ1-4, with a possible D match to TRBD1 (6 bases). The ends were cut back, 1 base at V and 3 bases at J, with 13 bases in the middle. The CDR3 has 16 amino acids. Looked up from germline, CDR1 is SGDLS and CDR2 is YYNGEE. The whole variable domain, remainder taken from reference TRBV9 and TRBJ1-4, is DSGVTQTPKHLITATGQRVTLRCSPRSGDLSVYWYQQSLDQGLQFLIQYYNGEERAKGNILERFSAQQFPDLHSELNLSSLELGDSALYFCASSVQGTTSNEKLFFGSGTQLSVL.

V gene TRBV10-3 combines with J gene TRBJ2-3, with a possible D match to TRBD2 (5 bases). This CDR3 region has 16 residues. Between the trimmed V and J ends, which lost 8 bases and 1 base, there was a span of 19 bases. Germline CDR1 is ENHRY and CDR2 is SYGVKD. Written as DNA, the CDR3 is TGTGCCATCGAGGATGGTGTAGGAGGACGCACAGATACGCAGTATTTT. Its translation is CAIEDGVGGRTDTQYF.

CDR3 in amino acids: CASSQDRRSYQPQHF. The CDR3 coding sequence is TGTGCCAGCAGCCAGGACCGAAGATCATATCAGCCCCAGCATTTT. The rearrangement uses TRBV27 and TRBJ1-5; D remains unclear. CDR1 is MNHEY and CDR2 is SMNVEV in the germline V gene (reference sequence). Trimming pared 6 bases from V and 5 bases from J, leaving 17 bases between. This CDR3 comprises 15 residues.

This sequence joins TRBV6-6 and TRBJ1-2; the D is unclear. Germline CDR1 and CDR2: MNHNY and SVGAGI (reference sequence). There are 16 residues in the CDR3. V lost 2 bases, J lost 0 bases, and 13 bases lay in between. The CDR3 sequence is CASSYPERISNYGYTF. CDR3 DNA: TGTGCCAGCAGTTACCCCGAGCGGATTTCTAACTATGGCTACACCTTC.

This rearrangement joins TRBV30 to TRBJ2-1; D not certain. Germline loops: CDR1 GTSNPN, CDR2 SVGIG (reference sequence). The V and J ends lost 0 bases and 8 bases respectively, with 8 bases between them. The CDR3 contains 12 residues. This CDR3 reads CAWSVTGYEQFF. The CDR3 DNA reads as TGTGCCTGGAGTGTAACCGGATATGAGCAGTTCTTC.

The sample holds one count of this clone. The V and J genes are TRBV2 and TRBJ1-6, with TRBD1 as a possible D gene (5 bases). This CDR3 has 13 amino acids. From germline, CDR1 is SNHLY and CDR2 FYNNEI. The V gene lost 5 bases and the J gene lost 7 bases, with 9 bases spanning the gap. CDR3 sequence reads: CASSTTVNSPLHF. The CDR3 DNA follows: TGTGCCAGCAGTACGACAGTAAATTCACCCCTCCACTTT.

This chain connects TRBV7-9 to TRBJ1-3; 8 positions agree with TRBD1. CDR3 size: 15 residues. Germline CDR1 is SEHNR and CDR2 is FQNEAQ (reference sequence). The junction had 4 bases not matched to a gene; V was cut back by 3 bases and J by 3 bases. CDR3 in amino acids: CASSLDRAGGNTIYF. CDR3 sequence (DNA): TGTGCCAGCAGCTTGGACAGGGCCGGTGGAAACACCATATATTTT.

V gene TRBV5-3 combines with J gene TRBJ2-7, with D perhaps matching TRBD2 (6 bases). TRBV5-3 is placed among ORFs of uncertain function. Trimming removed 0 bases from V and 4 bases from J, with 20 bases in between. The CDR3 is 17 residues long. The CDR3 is CARSLDAAGTACYEQYF. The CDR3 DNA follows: TGTGCCAGAAGCTTGGACGCGGCGGGAACCGCATGTTACGAGCAGTACTTC.

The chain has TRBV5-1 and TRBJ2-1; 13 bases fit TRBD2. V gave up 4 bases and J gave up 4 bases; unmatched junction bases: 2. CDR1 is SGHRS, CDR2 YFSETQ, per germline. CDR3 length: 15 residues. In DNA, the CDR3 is TGCGCCAGCAGCCGACTAGCGGGAGGTTACAATGAGCAGTTCTTC. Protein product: CASSRLAGGYNEQFF.

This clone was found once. CDR3 residues: CASSFSQRGGPGELFF. Here the CDR3 DNA reads TGTGCCAGCAGCTTTTCTCAGCGGGGAGGACCCGGGGAGCTGTTTTTT. V and J are TRBV13 and TRBJ2-2; 7 bases are shared with TRBD2. Losses at the gene ends were 3 bases for V and 6 bases for J; bases not matched to a gene: 10. In germline, CDR1 is PRHDT, CDR2 FYEKMQ (reference sequence). The CDR3 runs to 16 residues.

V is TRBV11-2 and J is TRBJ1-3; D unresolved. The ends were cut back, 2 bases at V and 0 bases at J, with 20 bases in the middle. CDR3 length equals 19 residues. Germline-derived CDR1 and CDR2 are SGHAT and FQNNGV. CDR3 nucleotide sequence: TGTGCCAGCAGCTTATATAGGGCCCCTCCTCGAACCTCTGGAAACACCATATATTTT. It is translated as CASSLYRAPPRTSGNTIYF.

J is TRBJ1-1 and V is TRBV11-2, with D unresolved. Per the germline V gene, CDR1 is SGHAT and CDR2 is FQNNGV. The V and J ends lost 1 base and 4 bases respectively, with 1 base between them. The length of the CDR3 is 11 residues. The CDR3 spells CASSLGTEAFF. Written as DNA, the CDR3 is TGTGCCAGCAGCTTAGGCACTGAAGCTTTCTTT.

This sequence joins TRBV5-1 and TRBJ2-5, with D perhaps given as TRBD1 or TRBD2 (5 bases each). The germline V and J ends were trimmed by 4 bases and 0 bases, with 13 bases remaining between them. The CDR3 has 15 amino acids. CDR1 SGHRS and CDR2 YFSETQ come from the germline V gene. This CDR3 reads CASSPGAGYQETQYF. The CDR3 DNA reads TGCGCCAGCAGCCCCGGGGCCGGGTACCAAGAGACCCAGTACTTC.

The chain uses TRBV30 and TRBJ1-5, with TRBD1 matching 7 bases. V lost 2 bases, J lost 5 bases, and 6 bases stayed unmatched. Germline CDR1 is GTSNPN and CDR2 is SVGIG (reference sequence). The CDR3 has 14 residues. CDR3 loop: CAWSKGAADQPQHF. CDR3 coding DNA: TGTGCCTGGAGTAAGGGGGCGGCAGATCAGCCCCAGCATTTT.

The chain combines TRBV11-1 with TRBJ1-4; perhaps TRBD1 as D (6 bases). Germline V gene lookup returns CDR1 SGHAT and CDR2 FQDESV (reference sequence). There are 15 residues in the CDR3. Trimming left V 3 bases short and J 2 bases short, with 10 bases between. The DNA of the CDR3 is TGTGCCAGCAGCTTGGACACAGGGACTAATGAAAAACTGTTTTTT. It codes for CASSLDTGTNEKLFF. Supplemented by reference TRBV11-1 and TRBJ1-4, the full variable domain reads EAEVAQSPRYKITEKSQAVAFWCDPISGHATLYWYRQILGQGPELLVQFQDESVVDDSQLPKDRFSAERLKGVDSTLKIQPAELGDSAMYLCASSLDTGTNEKLFFGSGTQLSVL.

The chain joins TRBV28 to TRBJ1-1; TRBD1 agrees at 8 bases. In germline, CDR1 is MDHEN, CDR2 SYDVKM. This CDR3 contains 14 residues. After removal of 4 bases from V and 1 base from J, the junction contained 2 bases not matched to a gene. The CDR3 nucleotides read TGTGCCAGCAGTTCCCAGGGGGCGAACACTGAAGCTTTCTTT. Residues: CASSSQGANTEAFF. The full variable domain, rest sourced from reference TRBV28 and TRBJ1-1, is DVKVTQSSRYLVKRTGEKVFLECVQDMDHENMFWYRQDPGLGLRLIYFSYDVKMKEKGDIPEGYSVSREKKERFSLILESASTNQTSMYLCASSSQGANTEAFFGQGTRLTVV.

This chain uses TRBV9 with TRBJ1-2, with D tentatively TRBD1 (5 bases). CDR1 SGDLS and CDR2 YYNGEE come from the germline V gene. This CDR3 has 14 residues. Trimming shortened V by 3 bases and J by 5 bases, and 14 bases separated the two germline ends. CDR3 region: CASSAGGGDYGYTF. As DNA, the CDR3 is TGTGCCAGCAGCGCGGGGGGAGGGGATTATGGCTACACCTTC.

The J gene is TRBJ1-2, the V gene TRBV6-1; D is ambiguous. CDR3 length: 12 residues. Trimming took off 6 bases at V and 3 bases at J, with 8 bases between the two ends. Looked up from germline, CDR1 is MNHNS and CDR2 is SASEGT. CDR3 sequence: CASSNNYYGYTF. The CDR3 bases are TGTGCCAGCAGCAACAATTACTATGGCTACACCTTC.

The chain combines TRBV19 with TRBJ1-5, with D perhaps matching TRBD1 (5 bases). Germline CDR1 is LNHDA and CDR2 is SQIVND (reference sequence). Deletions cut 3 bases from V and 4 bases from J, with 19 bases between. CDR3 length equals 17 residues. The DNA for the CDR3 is TGTGCCAGTAGTATCTCCGGGGGGATGGGGTTTAATCAGCCCCAGCATTTT. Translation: CASSISGGMGFNQPQHF.

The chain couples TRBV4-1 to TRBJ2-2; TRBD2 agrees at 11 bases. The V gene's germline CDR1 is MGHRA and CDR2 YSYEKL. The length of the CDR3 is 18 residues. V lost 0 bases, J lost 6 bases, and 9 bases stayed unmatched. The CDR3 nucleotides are TGCGCCAGCAGCCAAGAACCCGCTACTAGCGGGGGATCCGGGGAGCTGTTTTTT. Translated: CASSQEPATSGGSGELFF.

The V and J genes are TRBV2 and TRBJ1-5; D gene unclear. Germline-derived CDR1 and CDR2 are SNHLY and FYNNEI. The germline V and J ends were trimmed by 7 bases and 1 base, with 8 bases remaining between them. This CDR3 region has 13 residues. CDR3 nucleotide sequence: TGTGCCAGCACGGTGTCCAGCAATCAGCCCCAGCATTTT. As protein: CASTVSSNQPQHF.

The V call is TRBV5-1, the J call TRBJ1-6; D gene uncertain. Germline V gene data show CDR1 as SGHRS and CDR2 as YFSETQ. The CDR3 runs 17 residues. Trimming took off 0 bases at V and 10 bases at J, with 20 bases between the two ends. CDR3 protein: CASSLDTRPQPGSPLHF. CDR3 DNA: TGCGCCAGCAGCTTGGACACACGGCCCCAACCGGGCTCACCCCTCCACTTT.

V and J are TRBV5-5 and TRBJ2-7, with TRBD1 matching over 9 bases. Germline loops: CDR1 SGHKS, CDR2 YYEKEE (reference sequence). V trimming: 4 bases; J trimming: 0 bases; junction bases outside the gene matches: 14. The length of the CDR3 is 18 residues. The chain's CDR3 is CASSIVWDRATLSYEQYF. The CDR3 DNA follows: TGTGCCAGCAGCATTGTGTGGGACAGGGCCACCCTCTCCTACGAGCAGTACTTC.

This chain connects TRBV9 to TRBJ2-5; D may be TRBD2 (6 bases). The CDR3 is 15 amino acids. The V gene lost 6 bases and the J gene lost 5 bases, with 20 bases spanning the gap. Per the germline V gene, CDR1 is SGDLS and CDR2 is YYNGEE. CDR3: CASTTRGGPMETQYF. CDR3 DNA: TGTGCCAGCACCACCCGGGGAGGCCCTATGGAGACCCAGTACTTC.

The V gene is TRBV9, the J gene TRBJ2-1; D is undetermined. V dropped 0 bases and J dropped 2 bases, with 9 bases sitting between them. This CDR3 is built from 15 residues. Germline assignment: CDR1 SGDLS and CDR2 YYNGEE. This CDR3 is CASSVALLTYNEQFF. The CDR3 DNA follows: TGTGCCAGCAGCGTAGCTCTACTAACCTACAATGAGCAGTTCTTC.

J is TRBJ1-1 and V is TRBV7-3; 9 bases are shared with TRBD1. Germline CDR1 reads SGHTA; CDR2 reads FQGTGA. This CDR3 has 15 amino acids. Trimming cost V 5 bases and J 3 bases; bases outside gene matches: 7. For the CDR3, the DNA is TGTGCCAGCAGCCTTACGGGACAGGGAGACACTGAAGCTTTCTTT. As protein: CASSLTGQGDTEAFF.